What follows are 2 T cell receptor beta chains derived from one specimen sequenced in a study of cytomegalovirus exposure and HLA in healthy donors. Only in-frame clones appear in the TCRdb table, and some are missing; sequencing was by immunoSEQ multiplex PCR. The sample holds roughly 100,000 clones, more than 85% seen once. The specimen sequenced was PBMCs. These receptors were taken from a woman aged 18-29 years in good health and CMV-seropositive.

V usage is TRBV6-6 and J usage is TRBJ2-7; 10 bases align to TRBD1. CDR3 size: 15 residues. Unmatched junction bases numbered 5, after V lost 6 bases and J lost 0 bases. CDR1 is MNHNY, CDR2 SVGAGI, per germline (reference sequence). The CDR3 coding sequence is TGTGCCAGCAGCCGGACAGGGGGTTTCTCCTACGAGCAGTACTTC. This gives the protein CASSRTGGFSYEQYF.

The chain joins TRBV30 to TRBJ1-5; TRBD1 might be the D (5 bases). Trimming removed 6 bases from V and 4 bases from J, with 10 bases in between. Germline V gene sequence: CDR1 GTSNPN, CDR2 SVGIG (reference sequence). The CDR3 has 12 residues. CDR3 in DNA: TGTGCCTGCAGGGTGGGTAATCAGCCCCAGCATTTT. It is translated as CACRVGNQPQHF.